These 8 T cell receptor beta chains originate from one sample sequenced in a study of shared clonotypes between healthy human individuals. CD45RO-negative CD8 cells positively selected for CCR7 made up the naive population, which excluded terminally differentiated effector memory CD45RA+ cells. Only in-frame clones appear in the TCRdb table, and some are missing; sequencing was by immunoSEQ multiplex PCR. The table includes over 750,000 clones, 95% to 97% detected once. Sequencing was done on a sample of naive CD8+ T cells sorted from blood. The receptor source for this set is a young man in good health.

This clone was seen only once. This chain connects TRBV7-9 to TRBJ2-7, with 7 bases aligning to TRBD2. J was trimmed by 1 base and V by 6 bases; bases with no gene match: 3. The germline V gene has CDR1 SEHNR and CDR2 FQNEAQ (reference sequence). The CDR3 is 13 amino acids. The CDR3 bases are TGTGCCAGCAGTTCCGGGGGGTCCTACGAGCAGTACTTC. This translates into CASSSGGSYEQYF.

The J gene is TRBJ2-7, the V gene TRBV7-6; no firm D call. Trimming shortened V by 1 base and J by 6 bases, and 10 bases separated the two germline ends. The CDR3 has 13 residues. Germline-derived CDR1 and CDR2 are SGHVS and FNYEAQ. CDR3 sequence (DNA): TGTGCCAGCAGCTTAGTAGTTTCTAGCGAGCAGTACTTC. Residues: CASSLVVSSEQYF.

About this clone: The same CDR3 is also encoded by other DNA sequences in this sample. The CDR3 DNA reads TGTGCTAGTGGCCTGGGGGAGACCCAGTACTTC. It codes for CASGLGETQYF. V and J are TRBV12-5 and TRBJ2-5; D unclear. Germline V lookup: CDR1 LGHNT, CDR2 FRNRAP. V was pared by 6 bases and J by 5 bases, with 7 bases between. The CDR3 extends over 11 amino acids.

A single count supports this clone. V and J are TRBV11-2 and TRBJ2-7; D is unclear. Trimming pared 6 bases from V and 2 bases from J, leaving 17 bases between. CDR1 is SGHAT and CDR2 is FQNNGV in the germline V gene. This CDR3 contains 15 residues. CDR3 amino acids: CASRTLPASTYEQYF. CDR3 DNA sequence: TGTGCCAGCAGAACCCTTCCTGCGTCCACCTACGAGCAGTACTTC.

The genes are TRBV10-2 and TRBJ2-3; 8 nucleotides align to TRBD2. This CDR3 comprises 16 residues. Germline V lookup: CDR1 WSHSY, CDR2 SAAADI. V lost 2 bases to trimming and J lost 0 bases; unmatched junction nucleotides: 4. For the CDR3, the DNA is TGCGCCAGCAGTGAGCCACTAGCGGCTAGCACAGATACGCAGTATTTT. Protein product: CASSEPLAASTDTQYF.

This chain joins TRBV6-6 and TRBJ2-1, with D perhaps TRBD1 (5 bases). Trimming cost V 2 bases and J 2 bases, with 13 bases left between them. Germline loops: CDR1 MNHNY, CDR2 SVGAGI (reference sequence). The CDR3 extends over 16 amino acids. The CDR3 sequence: CASSYPGQGPYNEQFF. CDR3 nucleotides: TGTGCCAGCAGTTACCCCGGGCAGGGTCCCTACAATGAGCAGTTCTTC.

The rearrangement links TRBV9 to TRBJ2-5; 9 nucleotides line up with TRBD2. This CDR3 is 15 amino acids long. The V gene's germline CDR1 is SGDLS and CDR2 YYNGEE. Trimming cost V 3 bases and J 4 bases; bases outside gene matches: 7. Here the CDR3 reads CASSGSGSGGETQYF. The CDR3 nucleotides are TGTGCCAGCAGCGGTAGCGGGAGCGGTGGAGAGACCCAGTACTTC.

V gene TRBV14 combines with J gene TRBJ2-3; possibly TRBD2 for D (7 bases). The germline V and J ends were trimmed by 4 bases and 6 bases, with 20 bases remaining between them. The CDR3 spans 16 residues. The germline V gene encodes CDR1 SGHDN and CDR2 FVKESK. The chain's CDR3 is CASSRMREGQGDTQYF. CDR3 in DNA: TGTGCCAGCAGCCGCATGAGGGAGGGCCAGGGGGATACGCAGTATTTT.